The 5 T cell receptor beta chains presented below share a single source sample, sequenced in a study of cytomegalovirus exposure and HLA in healthy donors (TCRdb year 2017). The library was generated by the immunoSEQ multiplex PCR assay. A mixture of 60 forward primers for TCR Vbeta segments and 13 reverse primers for TCR Jbeta segments was used in the multiplex PCR. Sourced from immuneACCESS, this table was stored by TCRdb with only in-frame sequences that have V and J called. A share of the clones is absent; for the studies checked, an unresolved V gene accounts for under half, and the remainder has no known explanation. A total of about 120,000 clones appear in this sample, approximately 80% of them only once. The ten largest clones add up to approximately 11% of the sample. The source material was PBMCs. The receptors stem from a man between 40 and 49 years old in good health and CMV-seropositive.

The chain recombines TRBV21-1 with TRBJ2-2; TRBD1 is taken as the D call from the table, unchecked against the DNA. TRBV21-1 is flagged as a pseudogene. This CDR3 region has 12 residues. DNA for the CDR3: TGTGCCAGCAGCAAACACAACCGGGAGCTGTTTTTT. It translates to CASSKHNRELFF.

A few counts support this clone. The chain uses TRBV5-1 and TRBJ1-3; the D gene is possibly TRBD1 (6 bases). CDR1 and CDR2 from the germline V gene are SGHRS and YFSETQ. This CDR3 is 14 amino acids long. V dropped 4 bases and J dropped 2 bases, with 10 bases sitting between them. CDR3 protein: CASSIEGAGNTIYF. DNA for the CDR3: TGCGCCAGCAGCATCGAGGGGGCTGGAAACACCATATATTTT.

The CDR3 protein is CASSYSWQGYEQYF. CDR3 bases: TGTGCCAGCAGTTACTCGTGGCAGGGCTACGAGCAGTACTTC. The chain carries TRBV6-6 and TRBJ2-7, with a weak D call TRBD1 (5 bases). The germline V and J ends were trimmed by 0 bases and 3 bases, with 9 bases remaining between them. Germline V gene sequence: CDR1 MNHNY, CDR2 SVGAGI (reference sequence). This CDR3 region has 14 residues.

The rearrangement uses TRBV11-2 and TRBJ2-5; 7 bases match TRBD2. From germline, CDR1 is SGHAT and CDR2 FQNNGV. The CDR3 runs to 13 residues. The junction had 5 bases not matched to a gene; V was cut back by 5 bases and J by 5 bases. The chain's CDR3 is CASSPGTIETQYF. CDR3 nucleotides: TGTGCCAGCAGCCCGGGGACTATCGAGACCCAGTACTTC.

This clone was seen once. The J gene is TRBJ1-1, the V gene TRBV7-6; D may be TRBD1 (5 bases). Trimming took off 3 bases at V and 1 base at J, with 6 bases between the two ends. Germline assignment: CDR1 SGHVS and CDR2 FNYEAQ. The CDR3 is made up of 13 amino acids. The CDR3 loop reads CASSLQGNTEAFF. CDR3 nucleotide sequence: TGTGCCAGCAGCTTGCAGGGGAACACTGAAGCTTTCTTT.